This record covers a single TCR beta chain. The antigen is undetermined. The method was immunoSEQ multiplex PCR; TCRdb's version includes in-frame clones alone and lacks a portion of them. In the table there are roughly 300,000 clones, approximately 90% of which are singletons. The data were taken from a study of Ad26.COV2.S vaccination and SARS-CoV-2 variants. Whole-study findings and limits: People who got the vaccine or the placebo had similar non-spike TCR breadth. After vaccination, reports described spike-specific CD8+ and CD4+ T cell responses as showing substantial breadth.

Regarding treatment: around 19 received Ad26.COV2.S at low or high dose, single or two shots; about five received placebo; per-sample allocation not given. Sampling was done on day 63 after the first vaccine or placebo injection. Spike of the Wuhan-strain SARS-CoV-2 was expressed by an Ad26 vector, which formed the vaccine. The receptor was derived from a person between 18 and 59 years old who received the Ad26.COV2.S COVID-19 vaccine or a placebo. The sample consisted of peripheral blood, taken in a trial of Ad26.COV2.S vaccine versus placebo.

The CDR3 here is CASSPRVASLTGELFF. CDR3 nucleotide sequence: TGTGCCAGCAGTCCGAGGGTGGCTAGCCTCACCGGGGAGCTGTTTTTT. The J gene is TRBJ2-2, the V gene TRBV7-8, with D maybe TRBD2 (5 bases). V gave up 6 bases and J gave up 4 bases, with 18 bases separating them. The V gene's germline CDR1 is SGHVS and CDR2 FQNEAQ. This CDR3 contains 16 residues.